This T cell receptor beta chain was sequenced in a study of cytomegalovirus exposure and HLA in healthy donors listed by TCRdb under 2017. For the wider study: The 666 repertoires of the first cohort and the approximately 130 validation repertoires were produced on the same platform, according to a later analysis. The study was designed to test whether signatures of past pathogen exposure could be identified by cataloging public T cell receptors. In addition to the first cohort of hundreds of subjects, a separate validation cohort of 100 to 150 different subjects was used. To predict cytomegalovirus infection status, the study brought together high-throughput TCR immunosequencing, statistical association of individual TCRs with disease status, and machine learning.

A note on this clone: No cognate antigen has been identified for it. Base qualities were left out, and no much larger clone turns up one base away.

Library generation was performed with the immunoSEQ multiplex PCR assay. On the study's bioinformatics: A statistical classification framework was built to diagnose cytomegalovirus status from the catalog of TCR beta chain sequences. The clones in this table, taken by TCRdb from immuneACCESS, are in-frame only. Not every clone is retained; where verified, under half of the shortfall comes from an unresolved V gene, and the cause of the rest is unknown. From that table come the V and J calls and clone size; the DNA was used to work out D and trimming. The sample contains 150,000 to 200,000 clones, roughly 86% of them found a single time. The top ten hold roughly 6.6% of the sample. Separate from the approximately 700-subject first cohort, the validation cohort of about 110 subjects was the group to which the donors belonged. The full study reports these points: Across donors, most TCR sequences were observed very rarely, whereas some public TCRs were present in many individuals. In the study, some 160 TCR beta chains were listed as associated with cytomegalovirus. Of the cluster scores, about 94% were above 0 in a later analysis, which found that TCRs clustered in the first cohort also tended to co-occur in the approximately 120 validation repertoires. The authors suggested that the approach could potentially be extended to other disease states and immunological phenotypes. In vitro tests confirmed that a few of the cytomegalovirus-associated TCR beta chains recognize cytomegalovirus antigens. All 130 or so repertoires were used to score co-occurrence in the validation cohort in a later analysis, because that analysis had no HLA typing for the cohort. The classifier was reported to diagnose cytomegalovirus status with high specificity and sensitivity in both the original cohort and the validation cohort.

For CDR1 and CDR2, the germline V gene (reference sequence) lists MNHNY and SVGAGI. V is pared back by 5 bases and J by 5 bases, with 7 bases lying between the germline termini. The CDR3 has 11 amino acids, counting the end cysteine and phenylalanine. CDR3 DNA is the only sequence kept; it has 33 bases, read in frame from the first base. In this chain, TRBV6-6 is recombined with TRBJ2-7, and TRBD1 may be the D gene, going by 6 matching bases. This sequence was found in a man aged 30 to 45 in good health and CMV-seropositive. Input material: PBMCs. The DNA reads TGTGCCAGCAGTACAGGGAACGAGCAGTACTTC. Translated, this gives CASSTGNEQYF.